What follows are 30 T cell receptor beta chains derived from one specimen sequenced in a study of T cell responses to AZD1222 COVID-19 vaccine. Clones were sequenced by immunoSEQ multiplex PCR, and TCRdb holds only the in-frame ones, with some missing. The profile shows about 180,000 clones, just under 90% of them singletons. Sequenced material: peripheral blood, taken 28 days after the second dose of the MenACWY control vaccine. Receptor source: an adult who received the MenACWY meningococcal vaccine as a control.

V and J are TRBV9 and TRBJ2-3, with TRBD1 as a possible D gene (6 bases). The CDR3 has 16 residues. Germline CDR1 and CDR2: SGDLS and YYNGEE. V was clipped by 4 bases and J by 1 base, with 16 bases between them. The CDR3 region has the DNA TGTGCCAGCAGCTCGGACAGTTTGAGGGGCACAGATACGCAGTATTTT. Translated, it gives CASSSDSLRGTDTQYF.

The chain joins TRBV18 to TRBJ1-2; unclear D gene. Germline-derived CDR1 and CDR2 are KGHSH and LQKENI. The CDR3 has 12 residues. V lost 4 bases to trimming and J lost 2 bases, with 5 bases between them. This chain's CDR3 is CASSQENYGYTF. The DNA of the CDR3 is TGTGCCAGCTCACAGGAGAACTATGGCTACACCTTC.

The CDR3 loop is CATSDLLTSGGEETQYF. CDR3 in DNA: TGTGCCACCAGTGATTTGCTCACTAGCGGGGGTGAGGAGACCCAGTACTTC. The rearrangement uses TRBV24-1 and TRBJ2-5; 11 nucleotides line up with TRBD2. This CDR3 region has 17 residues. Germline CDR1 KGHDR, CDR2 SFDVKD. After removal of 0 bases from V and 5 bases from J, the junction contained 7 bases not matched to a gene.

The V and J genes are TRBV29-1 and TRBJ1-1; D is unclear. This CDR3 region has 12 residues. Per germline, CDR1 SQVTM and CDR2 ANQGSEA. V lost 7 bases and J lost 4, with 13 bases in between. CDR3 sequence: CSAVQGPTEAFF. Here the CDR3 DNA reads TGCAGCGCCGTACAAGGGCCCACTGAAGCTTTCTTT.

In DNA form, the CDR3 reads TGTGCCAGCATGAAAGGCAGGGACGAGCAGTACTTC. Translated: CASMKGRDEQYF. This rearrangement joins TRBV7-9 to TRBJ2-7, with TRBD1 as a possible D gene (5 bases). Per germline, CDR1 SEHNR and CDR2 FQNEAQ (reference sequence). The V gene lost 7 bases and the J gene lost 5 bases, with 12 bases spanning the gap. CDR3 length: 12 amino acids.

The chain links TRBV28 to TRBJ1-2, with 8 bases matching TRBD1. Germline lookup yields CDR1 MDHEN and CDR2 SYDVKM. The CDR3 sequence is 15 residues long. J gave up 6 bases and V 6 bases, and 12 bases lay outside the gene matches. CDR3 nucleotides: TGTGCCAGCAGAAAGGGACAGGCCACTCTGAATGGCTACACCTTC. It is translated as CASRKGQATLNGYTF.

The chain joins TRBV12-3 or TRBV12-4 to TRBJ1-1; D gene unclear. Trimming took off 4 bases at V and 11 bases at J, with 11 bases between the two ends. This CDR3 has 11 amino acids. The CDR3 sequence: CASSYGLQAFF. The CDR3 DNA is TGTGCCAGCAGTTACGGACTGCAGGCTTTCTTT.

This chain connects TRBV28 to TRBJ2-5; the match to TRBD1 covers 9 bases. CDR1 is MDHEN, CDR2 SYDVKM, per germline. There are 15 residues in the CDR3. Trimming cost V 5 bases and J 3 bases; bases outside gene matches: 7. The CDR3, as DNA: TGTGCCAGCAGTCCGGCGGGACAGGGAGAAGAGACCCAGTACTTC. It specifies CASSPAGQGEETQYF.

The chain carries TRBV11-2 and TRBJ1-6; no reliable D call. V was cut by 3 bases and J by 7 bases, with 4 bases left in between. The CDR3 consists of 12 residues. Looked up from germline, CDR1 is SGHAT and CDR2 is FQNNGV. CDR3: CASSFPNSPLHF. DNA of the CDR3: TGTGCCAGCAGCTTTCCCAATTCACCCCTCCACTTT.

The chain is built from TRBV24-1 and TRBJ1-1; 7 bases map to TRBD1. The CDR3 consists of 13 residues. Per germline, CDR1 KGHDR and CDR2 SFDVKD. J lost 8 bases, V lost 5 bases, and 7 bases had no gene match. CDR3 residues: CATSGRQGEEAFF. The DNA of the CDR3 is TGTGCCACCAGTGGTCGACAGGGTGAGGAAGCTTTCTTT.

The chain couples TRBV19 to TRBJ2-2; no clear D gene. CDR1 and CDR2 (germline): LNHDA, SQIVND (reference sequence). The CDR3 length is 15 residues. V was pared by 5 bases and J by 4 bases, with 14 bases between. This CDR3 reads CASSPPRRSTGELFF. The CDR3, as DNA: TGTGCCAGTAGTCCCCCCAGGCGCTCCACCGGGGAGCTGTTTTTT.

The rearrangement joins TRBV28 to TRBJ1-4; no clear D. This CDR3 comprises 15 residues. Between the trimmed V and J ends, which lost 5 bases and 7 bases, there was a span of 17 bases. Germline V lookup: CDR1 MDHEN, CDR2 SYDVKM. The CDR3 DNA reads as TGTGCCAGCAGTCCGCGGACGGCCGGTTTTGAAAAACTGTTTTTT. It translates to CASSPRTAGFEKLFF.

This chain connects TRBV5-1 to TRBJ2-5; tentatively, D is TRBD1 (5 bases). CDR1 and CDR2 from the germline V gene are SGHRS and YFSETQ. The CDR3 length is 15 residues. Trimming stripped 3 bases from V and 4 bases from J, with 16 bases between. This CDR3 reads CASSWTRQPPETQYF. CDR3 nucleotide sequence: TGCGCCAGCAGCTGGACCCGACAGCCTCCAGAGACCCAGTACTTC.

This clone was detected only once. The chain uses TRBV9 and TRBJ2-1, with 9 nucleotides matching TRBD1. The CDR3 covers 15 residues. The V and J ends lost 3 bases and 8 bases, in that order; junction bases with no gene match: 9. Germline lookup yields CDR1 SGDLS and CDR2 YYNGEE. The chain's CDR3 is CASSAGQGQVDEQFF. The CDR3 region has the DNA TGTGCCAGCAGCGCGGGACAGGGTCAGGTCGATGAGCAGTTCTTC. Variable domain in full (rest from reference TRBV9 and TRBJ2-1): DSGVTQTPKHLITATGQRVTLRCSPRSGDLSVYWYQQSLDQGLQFLIQYYNGEERAKGNILERFSAQQFPDLHSELNLSSLELGDSALYFCASSAGQGQVDEQFFGPGTRLTVL.

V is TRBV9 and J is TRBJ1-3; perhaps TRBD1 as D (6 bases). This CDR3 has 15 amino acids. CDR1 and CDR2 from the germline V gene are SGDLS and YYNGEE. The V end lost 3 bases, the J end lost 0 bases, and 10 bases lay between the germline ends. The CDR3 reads CASSAGQLSGNTIYF. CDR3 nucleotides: TGTGCCAGCAGCGCTGGACAGCTCTCTGGAAACACCATATATTTT.

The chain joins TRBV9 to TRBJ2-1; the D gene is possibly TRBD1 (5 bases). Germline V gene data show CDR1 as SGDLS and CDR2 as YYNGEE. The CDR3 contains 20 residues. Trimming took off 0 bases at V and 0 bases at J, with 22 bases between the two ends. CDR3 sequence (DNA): TGTGCCAGCAGCGTAGCCTATTTCCCCTCAGGCCAGGGCTCCTACAATGAGCAGTTCTTC. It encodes CASSVAYFPSGQGSYNEQFF.

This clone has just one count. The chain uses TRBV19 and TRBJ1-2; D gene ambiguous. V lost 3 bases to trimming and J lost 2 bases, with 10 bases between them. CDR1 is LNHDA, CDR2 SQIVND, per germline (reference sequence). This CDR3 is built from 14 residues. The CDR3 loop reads CASSIAMGNYGYTF. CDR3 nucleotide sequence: TGTGCCAGTAGTATCGCCATGGGAAACTATGGCTACACCTTC.

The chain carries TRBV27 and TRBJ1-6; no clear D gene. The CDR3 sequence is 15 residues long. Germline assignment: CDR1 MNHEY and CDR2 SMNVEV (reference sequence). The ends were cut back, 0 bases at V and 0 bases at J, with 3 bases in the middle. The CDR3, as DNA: TGTGCCAGCAGTTTATCGAGCTCCTATAATTCACCCCTCCACTTT. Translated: CASSLSSSYNSPLHF.

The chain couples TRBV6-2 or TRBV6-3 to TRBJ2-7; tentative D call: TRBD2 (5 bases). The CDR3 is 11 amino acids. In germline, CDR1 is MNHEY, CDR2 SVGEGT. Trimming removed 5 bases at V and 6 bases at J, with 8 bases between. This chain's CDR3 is CASSHTSEQYF. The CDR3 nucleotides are TGTGCCAGCAGTCACACTAGCGAGCAGTACTTC.

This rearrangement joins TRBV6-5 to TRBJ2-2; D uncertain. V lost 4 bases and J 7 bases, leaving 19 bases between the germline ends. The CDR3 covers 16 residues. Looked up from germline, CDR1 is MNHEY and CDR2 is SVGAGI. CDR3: CASSSPGRLLGGELFF. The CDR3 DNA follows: TGTGCCAGCAGTTCCCCGGGTCGGCTATTGGGCGGGGAGCTGTTTTTT.

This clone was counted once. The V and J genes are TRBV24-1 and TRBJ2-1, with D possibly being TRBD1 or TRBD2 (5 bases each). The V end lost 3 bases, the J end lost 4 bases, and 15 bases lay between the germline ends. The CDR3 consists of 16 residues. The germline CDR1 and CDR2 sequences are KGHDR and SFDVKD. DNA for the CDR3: TGTGCCACCAGTGATGTACGGGACGGGTTATACAATGAGCAGTTCTTC. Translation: CATSDVRDGLYNEQFF.

The CDR3 coding sequence is TGTGCCGTGGGGGACAGGAGCTCTGGAAACACCATATATTTT. This translates into CAVGDRSSGNTIYF. The chain combines TRBV6-5 with TRBJ1-3, with 8 bases matching TRBD1. Germline CDR1 MNHEY, CDR2 SVGAGI. This CDR3 has 14 amino acids. With 11 bases clipped from V and 0 bases from J, the junction kept 6 bases outside the gene matches.

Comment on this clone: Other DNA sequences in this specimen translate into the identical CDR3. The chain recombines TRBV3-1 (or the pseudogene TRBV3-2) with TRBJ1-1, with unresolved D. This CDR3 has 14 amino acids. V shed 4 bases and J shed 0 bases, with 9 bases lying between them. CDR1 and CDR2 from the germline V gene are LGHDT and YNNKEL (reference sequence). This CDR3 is CASSPGRMNTEAFF. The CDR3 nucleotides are TGTGCCAGCAGCCCAGGACGGATGAACACTGAAGCTTTCTTT.

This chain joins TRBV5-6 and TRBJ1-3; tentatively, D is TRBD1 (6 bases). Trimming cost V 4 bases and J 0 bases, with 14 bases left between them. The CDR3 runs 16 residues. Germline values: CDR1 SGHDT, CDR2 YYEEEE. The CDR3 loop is CASSALTGRSGNTIYF. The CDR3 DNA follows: TGTGCCAGCAGCGCTCTGACAGGCCGCTCTGGAAACACCATATATTTT.

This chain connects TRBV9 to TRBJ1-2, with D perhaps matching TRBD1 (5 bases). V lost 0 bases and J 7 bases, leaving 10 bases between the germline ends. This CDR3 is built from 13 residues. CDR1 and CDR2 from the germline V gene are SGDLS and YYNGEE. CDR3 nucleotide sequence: TGTGCCAGCAGCGTAGTGGGGGAAGGTGGCTACACCTTC. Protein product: CASSVVGEGGYTF.

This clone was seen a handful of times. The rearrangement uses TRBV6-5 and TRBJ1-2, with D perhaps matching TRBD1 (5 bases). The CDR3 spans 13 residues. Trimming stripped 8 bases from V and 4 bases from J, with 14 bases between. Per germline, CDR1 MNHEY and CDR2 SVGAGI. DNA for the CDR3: TGTGCCAGCCAGCAGGGTCCAGGCTATGGCTACACCTTC. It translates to CASQQGPGYGYTF.

DNA for the CDR3: TGTGCCAGCAGTTTTAAGGGGAGGCATGCCGTAGATACGCAGTATTTT. Translation: CASSFKGRHAVDTQYF. This chain joins TRBV27 and TRBJ2-3; D perhaps matches TRBD2 (6 bases). In germline, CDR1 is MNHEY, CDR2 SMNVEV (reference sequence). This CDR3 has 16 amino acids. The V end lost 3 bases, the J end lost 5 bases, and 18 bases lay between the germline ends.

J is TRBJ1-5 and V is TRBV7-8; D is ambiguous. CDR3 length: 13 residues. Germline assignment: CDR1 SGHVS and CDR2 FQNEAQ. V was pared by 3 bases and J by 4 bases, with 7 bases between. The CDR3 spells CASSFLLNQPQHF. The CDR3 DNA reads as TGTGCCAGCAGCTTTCTGCTGAATCAGCCCCAGCATTTT.

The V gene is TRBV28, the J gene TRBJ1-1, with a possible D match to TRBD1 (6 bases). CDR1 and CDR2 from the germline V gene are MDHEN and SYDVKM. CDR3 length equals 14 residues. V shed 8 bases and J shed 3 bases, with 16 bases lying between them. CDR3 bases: TGTGCCAGCTTCTCCACAGGGAGGGACACTGAAGCTTTCTTT. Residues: CASFSTGRDTEAFF.

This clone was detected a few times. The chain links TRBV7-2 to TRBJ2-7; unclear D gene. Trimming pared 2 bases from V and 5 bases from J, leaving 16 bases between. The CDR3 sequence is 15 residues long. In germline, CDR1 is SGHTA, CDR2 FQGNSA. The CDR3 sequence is CASSLSSRVLNEQYF. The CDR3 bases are TGTGCCAGCAGCTTATCGTCTAGGGTTCTTAACGAGCAGTACTTC. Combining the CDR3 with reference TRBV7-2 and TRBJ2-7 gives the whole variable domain GAGVSQSPSNKVTEKGKDVELRCDPISGHTALYWYRQSLGQGLEFLIYFQGNSAPDKSGLPSDRFSAERTGGSVSTLTIQRTQQEDSAVYLCASSLSSRVLNEQYFGPGTRLTVT.